These 21 T cell receptor beta chains share one sample of origin, sequenced in a study of OX40 agonist ivuxolimab in advanced cancers. Assay used: immunoSEQ multiplex PCR; TCRdb lists only in-frame clones, some missing. Counted here are approximately 69,000 clones, about 93% occurring once; the ten biggest clones make up approximately 14%. The sample here was CD4+ or CD8+ T cells sorted from blood, taken in a trial of the OX40 agonist ivuxolimab. The receptors were sampled from an adult with an advanced solid tumor such as melanoma, head and neck, liver or kidney cancer.

This chain uses TRBV9 with TRBJ2-7; 9 bases map to TRBD1. The CDR3 is made up of 19 amino acids. The J segment lost 0 bases and the V segment lost 4 bases, leaving 17 bases of the junction unmatched. Germline-derived CDR1 and CDR2 are SGDLS and YYNGEE. The CDR3 coding sequence is TGTGCCAGCAGCCCCTTACTTAACTTACAGGGGGCTTACTCCTACGAGCAGTACTTC. Translating gives CASSPLLNLQGAYSYEQYF.

The V and J genes are TRBV6-5 and TRBJ1-1; D is uncertain. V was trimmed by 11 bases and J by 1 base, leaving 14 bases between them. In germline, CDR1 is MNHEY, CDR2 SVGAGI. The CDR3 contains 13 residues. CDR3 sequence (DNA): TGTGCCGTAGGGATCGGGAAGAACACTGAAGCTTTCTTT. It translates to CAVGIGKNTEAFF.

This clone was seen a single time. This chain connects TRBV6-1 to TRBJ1-1, with D perhaps matching TRBD1 (5 bases). This CDR3 contains 18 residues. V lost 3 bases, J lost 0 bases, and 20 bases lay in between. Germline V lookup: CDR1 MNHNS, CDR2 SASEGT. DNA for the CDR3: TGTGCCAGCAGTGACCCCACCATTGTGACAGTCATGAACACTGAAGCTTTCTTT. As protein: CASSDPTIVTVMNTEAFF.

This clone was detected only once. The chain combines TRBV11-3 with TRBJ2-7; D might be TRBD1 (6 bases). V was pared by 6 bases and J by 10 bases, with 25 bases between. CDR3 length equals 15 residues. Germline V gives CDR1 SGHNT, CDR2 YENEEA. The CDR3 nucleotides are TGTGCCAGCAGAAGCAGAAGGTGCAGGGAAGGGGGTCAGTACTTC. This gives the protein CASRSRRCREGGQYF. The whole variable domain, filled in from reference TRBV11-3 and TRBJ2-7, reads EAGVVQSPRYKIIEKKQPVAFWCNPISGHNTLYWYLQNLGQGPELLIRYENEEAVDDSQLPKDRFSAERLKGVDSTLKIQPAELGDSAVYLCASRSRRCREGGQYFGPGTRLTVT.

The chain combines TRBV28 with TRBJ2-6; D is ambiguous. The CDR3 length is 18 residues. Trimming took 5 bases from V and 5 from J, leaving 22 bases between them. Germline assignment: CDR1 MDHEN and CDR2 SYDVKM. CDR3 sequence reads: CASSTMHLTQSRANVLTF. In DNA, the CDR3 is TGTGCCAGCAGTACCATGCACTTGACACAAAGTCGGGCCAACGTCCTGACTTTC. Supplemented by reference TRBV28 and TRBJ2-6, the full variable domain reads DVKVTQSSRYLVKRTGEKVFLECVQDMDHENMFWYRQDPGLGLRLIYFSYDVKMKEKGDIPEGYSVSREKKERFSLILESASTNQTSMYLCASSTMHLTQSRANVLTFGAGSRLTVL.

The V and J genes are TRBV2 and TRBJ2-5, with a possible D match to TRBD1 (6 bases). This CDR3 has 16 amino acids. The germline V gene has CDR1 SNHLY and CDR2 FYNNEI. V was pared by 6 bases and J by 3 bases, with 20 bases between. The CDR3 DNA is TGTGCCAGCAGACCTACCGGGACACTTGATGAAGAGACCCAGTACTTC. This gives the protein CASRPTGTLDEETQYF.

The chain combines TRBV19 with TRBJ1-5; a weak D match, TRBD1 (6 bases). V was clipped by 3 bases and J by 7 bases, with 10 bases between them. The CDR3 has 13 residues. Germline V gene data show CDR1 as LNHDA and CDR2 as SQIVND (reference sequence). This CDR3 is CASSMAQGQPQHF. Written as DNA, the CDR3 is TGTGCCAGTAGTATGGCACAGGGACAGCCCCAGCATTTT.

This clone was recorded once. The chain uses TRBV7-2 and TRBJ2-7; D is perhaps TRBD2 (6 bases). This CDR3 contains 15 residues. Deletions cut 5 bases from V and 4 bases from J, with 18 bases between. The germline gives CDR1 SGHTA, CDR2 FQGNSA. CDR3 residues: CASSARLELSYEQYF. CDR3 coding DNA: TGTGCCAGCAGCGCACGACTAGAGCTTTCTTACGAGCAGTACTTC.

CDR3 region: CASSFGRYYGYTF. CDR3 coding DNA: TGTGCCAGCAGTTTTGGCAGGTACTATGGCTACACCTTC. The genes are TRBV27 and TRBJ1-2, with D hard to call. Germline V gives CDR1 MNHEY, CDR2 SMNVEV (reference sequence). Trimming took off 3 bases at V and 3 bases at J, with 8 bases between the two ends. There are 13 residues in the CDR3.

This chain connects TRBV27 to TRBJ2-5; no firm D call. The V gene's germline CDR1 is MNHEY and CDR2 SMNVEV (reference sequence). V was pared by 2 bases and J by 1 base, with 5 bases between. CDR3 length: 13 residues. The CDR3 protein is CASSLNPQETQYF. The CDR3 DNA reads TGTGCCAGCAGTTTAAACCCCCAAGAGACCCAGTACTTC.

The rearrangement joins TRBV27 to TRBJ2-6; 7 positions agree with TRBD1. CDR1 is MNHEY, CDR2 SMNVEV, per germline (reference sequence). The CDR3 length is 18 residues. Germline trimming cut 3 bases from V and 3 bases from J; bases unmatched to any gene: 11. In DNA form, the CDR3 reads TGTGCCAGCAGTTTTATCGGCGCAGGGGGTTTTGGGGCCAACGTCCTGACTTTC. Its protein is CASSFIGAGGFGANVLTF. The variable domain in full, with the rest retrieved from reference TRBV27 and TRBJ2-6, is EAQVTQNPRYLITVTGKKLTVTCSQNMNHEYMSWYRQDPGLGLRQIYYSMNVEVTDKGDVPEGYKVSRKEKRNFPLILESPSPNQTSLYFCASSFIGAGGFGANVLTFGAGSRLTVL.

A few counts support this clone. The chain combines TRBV4-1 with TRBJ1-1, with D uncertain. Germline lookup yields CDR1 MGHRA and CDR2 YSYEKL. The CDR3 is made up of 14 amino acids. V gave up 0 bases and J gave up 4 bases, with 9 bases separating them. CDR3 nucleotide sequence: TGCGCCAGCAGCCAAGATTGGGAGGGCACTGAAGCTTTCTTT. Translated: CASSQDWEGTEAFF.

The V gene is TRBV7-2, the J gene TRBJ2-3; D ambiguous. The germline V gene encodes CDR1 SGHTA and CDR2 FQGNSA. V was trimmed by 5 bases and J by 6 bases, leaving 9 bases between them. This CDR3 has 12 amino acids. This CDR3 reads CASSPGPDTQYF. The DNA of the CDR3 is TGTGCCAGCAGCCCCGGACCGGATACGCAGTATTTT. Filled out from reference TRBV7-2 and TRBJ2-3, the complete variable domain reads GAGVSQSPSNKVTEKGKDVELRCDPISGHTALYWYRQSLGQGLEFLIYFQGNSAPDKSGLPSDRFSAERTGGSVSTLTIQRTQQEDSAVYLCASSPGPDTQYFGPGTRLTVL.

CDR3 DNA sequence: TGTGCCAGCAGCTCCACAGGGGCTGTATATGGCTACACCTTC. Its protein is CASSSTGAVYGYTF. This chain links TRBV7-9 with TRBJ1-2, with 7 nucleotides matching TRBD1. The CDR3 has 14 amino acids. Germline loops: CDR1 SEHNR, CDR2 FQNEAQ (reference sequence). V dropped 4 bases and J dropped 5; count of bases not matched to a gene: 7.

The rearrangement links TRBV7-9 to TRBJ1-1; D may be TRBD1 (5 bases). The V and J ends lost 1 base and 0 bases respectively, with 6 bases between them. The CDR3 spans 14 residues. Per germline, CDR1 SEHNR and CDR2 FQNEAQ (reference sequence). CDR3 sequence: CASSLEGVNTEAFF. CDR3 sequence (DNA): TGTGCCAGCAGCTTAGAAGGGGTGAACACTGAAGCTTTCTTT. Full variable domain (outside the CDR3, taken from reference TRBV7-9 and TRBJ1-1): DTGVSQNPRHKITKRGQNVTFRCDPISEHNRLYWYRQTLGQGPEFLTYFQNEAQLEKSRLLSDRFSAERPKGSFSTLEIQRTEQGDSAMYLCASSLEGVNTEAFFGQGTRLTVV.

The chain carries TRBV4-1 and TRBJ2-1; 7 bases fit TRBD1. V gave up 3 bases and J gave up 2 bases; unmatched junction bases: 1. Germline V gene lookup returns CDR1 MGHRA and CDR2 YSYEKL. The CDR3 spans 14 residues. CDR3 in amino acids: CASSQTGTYNEQFF. The DNA of the CDR3 is TGCGCCAGCAGCCAGACAGGGACCTACAATGAGCAGTTCTTC.

The V call is TRBV5-1, the J call TRBJ2-3, with TRBD2 matching 7 bases. The length of the CDR3 is 16 residues. Looked up from germline, CDR1 is SGHRS and CDR2 is YFSETQ. Unmatched junction bases numbered 8, after V lost 4 bases and J lost 0 bases. Written as DNA, the CDR3 is TGCGCCAGCAGCCCATCTAGCGGCCCTAGCACAGATACGCAGTATTTT. Amino acids: CASSPSSGPSTDTQYF.

For the CDR3, the DNA is TGCGCCAGCAGCCAAGAGGCTATCCAAGAGACCCAGTACTTC. It translates to CASSQEAIQETQYF. This rearrangement joins TRBV4-3 to TRBJ2-5; no clear D. Germline V gives CDR1 LGHNA, CDR2 YSLEER. The CDR3 contains 14 residues. V lost 0 bases, J lost 1 base, and 6 bases lay in between.

The rearrangement joins TRBV19 to TRBJ1-5, with unresolved D. CDR1 LNHDA and CDR2 SQIVND come from the germline V gene (reference sequence). This CDR3 has 12 residues. Trimming shortened V by 6 bases and J by 4 bases, and 7 bases separated the two germline ends. The CDR3 spells CASRSGNQPQHF. CDR3 DNA sequence: TGTGCCAGTAGGTCGGGGAATCAGCCCCAGCATTTT.

The gene calls are TRBV9 and TRBJ2-5, with D possibly being TRBD2 (7 bases). The length of the CDR3 is 15 residues. Trimming shortened V by 2 bases and J by 0 bases, and 11 bases separated the two germline ends. Germline-derived CDR1 and CDR2 are SGDLS and YYNGEE. CDR3 sequence (DNA): TGTGCCAGCAGCGTGGCGGGGGCGTACCAAGAGACCCAGTACTTC. This encodes CASSVAGAYQETQYF.

The chain has TRBV5-1 and TRBJ2-1; the D gene is possibly TRBD1 (5 bases). V was cut by 2 bases and J by 6 bases, with 12 bases left in between. The CDR3 totals 14 residues. CDR1 is SGHRS and CDR2 is YFSETQ in the germline V gene. CDR3 residues: CASSFLGQLNEQFF. The CDR3 DNA follows: TGCGCCAGCAGCTTTCTCGGACAACTCAATGAGCAGTTCTTC.